One and the same sample provided the 21 T cell receptor beta chains below, sequenced in a study of blood T cell repertoires in COVID-19. TCRdb's copy holds only in-frame clones and misses some; the assay was immunoSEQ multiplex PCR. The table includes a few hundred thousand clones, less than 85% detected once. What was sequenced was peripheral blood. The receptors stem from a woman aged 70-85 years with acute or convalescent COVID-19.

V is TRBV1 and J is TRBJ1-2; TRBD1 is the table's D call, not checked against the DNA. TRBV1 is noted as a pseudogene. This CDR3 is 16 amino acids long. The DNA for the CDR3 is TGCACCAGCAGCCAGCCGGAACAGGGGGCCAACTATGGCTACACCTTC. This translates into CTSSQPEQGANYGYTF.

This clone was counted once. V is TRBV5-1 and J is TRBJ2-7; D perhaps matches TRBD1 (6 bases). V was pared by 2 bases and J by 6 bases, with 18 bases between. The CDR3 is 15 amino acids. CDR1 and CDR2 (germline): SGHRS, YFSETQ. CDR3 amino acids: CASSFYLKQGSEQYF. CDR3 in DNA: TGCGCCAGCAGCTTCTACCTTAAACAGGGTTCCGAGCAGTACTTC.

The chain recombines TRBV5-1 with TRBJ1-4; D possibly corresponds to TRBD1 (6 bases). There are 15 residues in the CDR3. V lost 3 bases, J lost 2 bases, and 11 bases lay in between. Germline V gene sequence: CDR1 SGHRS, CDR2 YFSETQ. CDR3 sequence reads: CASSSEGGTNEKLFF. CDR3 nucleotides: TGCGCCAGCAGCTCGGAGGGGGGGACTAATGAAAAACTGTTTTTT.

V usage is TRBV14 and J usage is TRBJ2-4; maybe TRBD1 (6 bases). The germline gives CDR1 SGHDN, CDR2 FVKESK. V lost 6 bases and J lost 16, with 19 bases in between. This CDR3 contains 12 residues. The CDR3 here is CASSHKSGRGYF. CDR3 sequence (DNA): TGTGCCAGCAGTCACAAGTCCGGCAGGGGCTACTTC.

The V gene is TRBV7-2, the J gene TRBJ2-5; 12 bases map to TRBD2. After removal of 5 bases from V and 4 bases from J, the junction contained 2 bases not matched to a gene. Germline CDR1 is SGHTA and CDR2 is FQGNSA. The CDR3 loop spans 14 amino acids. CDR3 sequence: CASSQTSGGETQYF. As DNA, the CDR3 is TGTGCCAGCAGCCAGACTAGCGGGGGAGAGACCCAGTACTTC.

This sequence joins TRBV2 and TRBJ2-1, with 7 bases lining up with TRBD2. The V gene end was trimmed by 7 bases and the J gene end by 8 bases; junction bases not matched to a gene: 14. Germline V gene lookup returns CDR1 SNHLY and CDR2 FYNNEI. The CDR3 consists of 15 residues. The CDR3 loop reads CASNPRGWGGDEQFF. CDR3 nucleotide sequence: TGTGCCAGCAACCCGCGGGGTTGGGGGGGGGATGAGCAGTTCTTC.

The rearrangement uses TRBV7-8 and TRBJ2-2, with 8 bases aligning to TRBD1. The CDR3 runs 15 residues. V shed 3 bases, J shed 7 bases, and the junction held 7 bases outside the gene matches. CDR1 is SGHVS and CDR2 is FQNEAQ in the germline V gene. The CDR3 loop is CASSFQDRAFGELFF. The CDR3 bases are TGTGCCAGCAGCTTTCAGGACAGGGCCTTCGGGGAGCTGTTTTTT. Complete variable domain (other parts from reference TRBV7-8 and TRBJ2-2): GAGVSQSPRYKVAKRGQDVALRCDPISGHVSLFWYQQALGQGPEFLTYFQNEAQLDKSGLPSDRFFAERPEGSVSTLKIQRTQQEDSAVYLCASSFQDRAFGELFFGEGSRLTVL.

V is TRBV10-3 and J is TRBJ2-2, with D tentatively TRBD2 (5 bases). The CDR3 runs to 13 residues. Germline CDR1 and CDR2: ENHRY and SYGVKD. V was cut by 7 bases and J by 4 bases, with 10 bases left in between. The CDR3 loop is CAITGEPTGELFF. The DNA for the CDR3 is TGTGCCATCACCGGGGAGCCCACCGGGGAGCTGTTTTTT.

This rearrangement joins TRBV10-1 to TRBJ2-3, with 9 bases lining up with TRBD2. V shed 0 bases, J shed 7 bases, and the junction held 8 bases outside the gene matches. The CDR3 runs to 16 residues. CDR1 and CDR2 (germline): WNHNN, SYGVQD (reference sequence). The DNA for the CDR3 is TGCGCCAGCAGTGAGTCGACGGCGGGGGGGCTAAATACGCAGTATTTT. This codes for CASSESTAGGLNTQYF.

CDR3 sequence: CASGRTGNYGYTF. The CDR3 region has the DNA TGTGCCAGCGGGAGGACAGGGAACTATGGCTACACCTTC. The chain uses TRBV28 and TRBJ1-2; 8 bases map to TRBD1. The germline V gene encodes CDR1 MDHEN and CDR2 SYDVKM. The CDR3 consists of 13 residues. The trim removed 8 bases at V and 2 bases at J, leaving 4 bases unmatched.

This sequence joins TRBV7-2 and TRBJ2-3; TRBD2 aligns across 8 bases. Germline CDR1 is SGHTA and CDR2 is FQGNSA. This CDR3 region has 17 residues. V was pared by 5 bases and J by 1 base, with 11 bases of the junction left unmatched. DNA of the CDR3: TGTGCCAGCAGCCAAAAACGGACGCGGGGGGGCACAGATACGCAGTATTTT. Its translation: CASSQKRTRGGTDTQYF.

This sequence joins TRBV30 and TRBJ1-4, with D perhaps matching TRBD1 (5 bases). Trimming took off 5 bases at V and 3 bases at J, with 10 bases between the two ends. The CDR3 totals 13 residues. The V gene's germline CDR1 is GTSNPN and CDR2 SVGIG (reference sequence). The CDR3 sequence: CAWDQGSNEKLFF. The DNA for the CDR3 is TGTGCCTGGGACCAGGGCTCTAATGAAAAACTGTTTTTT.

This clone is a singleton in its sample. The chain recombines TRBV5-8 with TRBJ1-1, with D perhaps TRBD1 (5 bases). CDR1 and CDR2 (germline): SGHTS, YDEGEE. V dropped 6 bases and J dropped 0 bases, with 15 bases sitting between them. This CDR3 contains 15 residues. Written as DNA, the CDR3 is TGTGCCAGCAACCCTCGGTCCAGGGTGAACACTGAAGCTTTCTTT. Translating gives CASNPRSRVNTEAFF.

This rearrangement joins TRBV28 to TRBJ1-1; 9 positions match TRBD1. The V and J ends lost 2 bases and 5 bases, in that order; junction bases with no gene match: 6. The V gene's germline CDR1 is MDHEN and CDR2 SYDVKM. CDR3 length equals 15 residues. CDR3 bases: TGTGCCAGCAGTTTAAGACAGGGGGTGAGAACTGAAGCTTTCTTT. Translated, it gives CASSLRQGVRTEAFF.

The chain uses TRBV5-1 and TRBJ1-2; D not resolved. The CDR3 runs to 14 residues. The V end was cut by 1 base, the J end by 4 bases, with 11 bases between. Germline CDR1 is SGHRS and CDR2 is YFSETQ. The DNA of the CDR3 is TGCGCCAGCAGCTTGAGCGGGGAGGCCTATGGCTACACCTTC. Protein: CASSLSGEAYGYTF.

The count of this clone is one. The chain recombines TRBV7-9 with TRBJ2-3; tentatively, D is TRBD1 (6 bases). Per the germline V gene, CDR1 is SEHNR and CDR2 is FQNEAQ (reference sequence). The CDR3 consists of 16 residues. Trimming took 5 bases from V and 3 from J, leaving 18 bases between them. This chain's CDR3 is CASSPRGQFPTDTQYF. CDR3 in DNA: TGTGCCAGCAGCCCACGGGGACAATTCCCGACAGATACGCAGTATTTT.

This chain joins TRBV6-5 and TRBJ2-7; D is possibly TRBD1 (5 bases). V was trimmed by 8 bases and J by 2 bases, leaving 19 bases between them. Per germline, CDR1 MNHEY and CDR2 SVGAGI. This CDR3 spans 15 amino acids. CDR3 in amino acids: CASQGGGSSTYEQYF. CDR3 nucleotides: TGTGCCAGCCAGGGCGGCGGCAGTTCCACCTACGAGCAGTACTTC.

The chain links TRBV2 to TRBJ2-5; unclear D gene. This CDR3 is 14 amino acids long. Trimming took off 7 bases at V and 1 base at J, with 13 bases between the two ends. Germline CDR1 is SNHLY and CDR2 is FYNNEI. CDR3 loop: CASNGDILQETQYF. The CDR3 nucleotides read TGTGCCAGCAATGGTGACATTCTCCAAGAGACCCAGTACTTC.

The sample holds one count of this clone. The chain links TRBV11-2 to TRBJ2-7; 7 bases are shared with TRBD1. Germline V lookup: CDR1 SGHAT, CDR2 FQNNGV. The CDR3 extends over 13 amino acids. The V gene end was trimmed by 2 bases and the J gene end by 3 bases; junction bases not matched to a gene: 1. The chain's CDR3 is CASSLWTGYEQYF. The CDR3 coding sequence is TGTGCCAGCAGCTTATGGACAGGCTACGAGCAGTACTTC.

This chain connects TRBV2 to TRBJ2-1, with TRBD2 matching 8 bases. J lost 7 bases, V lost 0 bases, and 5 bases had no gene match. This CDR3 comprises 15 residues. CDR1 is SNHLY and CDR2 is FYNNEI in the germline V gene. CDR3 coding DNA: TGTGCCAGCAGTGAAGCGGGCGGGGGGATTAATGAGCAGTTCTTC. As protein: CASSEAGGGINEQFF.

The chain joins TRBV10-3 to TRBJ2-7, with TRBD1 matching over 12 bases. Germline CDR1 is ENHRY and CDR2 is SYGVKD. The V gene end was trimmed by 9 bases and the J gene end by 1 base; junction bases not matched to a gene: 28. This CDR3 comprises 22 residues. The DNA of the CDR3 is TGTGCCATTCAACCCGGGACAGGGGGCTTCTCTTTCCCATTCTATCGATCCTACGAGCAGTACGTC. It yields the protein CAIQPGTGGFSFPFYRSYEQYV.